These 30 T cell receptor beta chains share one sample of origin, sequenced in a study of CD8 T cells in Susac syndrome. Reverse transcription of 0.5 to 1 ug RNA was performed with random hexamers. TCRdb itself ran the immunoSEQ multiplex PCR reads through MiXCR, one entry per CDR3 protein. Among about 190,000 distinct CDR3 sequences listed, approximately 95% were seen once. Sequencing was carried out using CD8+ T cells from PBMCs. The receptors here all came from a human donor with Susac syndrome.

The CDR3 DNA follows: TGTGCCAGCAGTTTATCCGCCTGGCAGGGCCCGAACACTGAAGCTTTCTTT. This gives the protein CASSLSAWQGPNTEAFF. J is TRBJ1-1 and V is TRBV28, with D maybe TRBD1 (5 bases). CDR1 is MDHEN, CDR2 SYDVKM, per germline. V gave up 1 base and J gave up 1 base, with 16 bases separating them. The CDR3 has 17 residues.

This chain connects TRBV12-3 or TRBV12-4 to TRBJ2-1; D call uncertain. The CDR3 totals 14 residues. V dropped 3 bases and J dropped 5 bases, with 11 bases sitting between them. The CDR3: CASSLPGSHNEQFF. The CDR3, as DNA: TGTGCCAGCAGTTTGCCCGGGTCCCACAATGAGCAGTTCTTC.

To note about this clonotype: A junction boundary mismatches the germline segment, possibly from a read error. This chain uses TRBV4-2 with TRBJ2-7; 10 bases agree with TRBD2. This CDR3 has 15 residues. CDR1 and CDR2 (germline): LGHNA, YNFKEQ. The CDR3 protein is CASSKEREGFFEQYF. As DNA, the CDR3 is TGTGCCAGCAGCAAAGAGCGGGAGGGTTTTTTCGAGCAGTACTTC.

V gene TRBV20-1 combines with J gene TRBJ2-1, with TRBD2 matching 10 bases. Germline trimming cut 7 bases from V and 2 bases from J; bases unmatched to any gene: 11. CDR1 is DFQATT and CDR2 is SNEGSKA in the germline V gene (reference sequence). This CDR3 contains 16 residues. The CDR3 DNA follows: TGCAGTGTCGTAAGAATAGCGGGGGGACCCTACAATGAGCAGTTCTTC. Protein sequence: CSVVRIAGGPYNEQFF.

The chain is built from TRBV12-3 or TRBV12-4 and TRBJ1-5; D gene ambiguous. This CDR3 has 14 amino acids. Trimming cost V 2 bases and J 7 bases, with 12 bases left between them. The CDR3 DNA follows: TGTGCCAGCAGTTTAACCACGCCCGCCCAGCCCCAGCATTTT. Its protein product is CASSLTTPAQPQHF.

This clonotype was seen a single time. V usage is TRBV9 and J usage is TRBJ1-4; TRBD1 matches 7 bases. The CDR3 is 14 amino acids. V dropped 3 bases and J dropped 8; count of bases not matched to a gene: 7. Germline values: CDR1 SGDLS, CDR2 YYNGEE. The CDR3 DNA follows: TGTGCCAGCAGCGCACCCGCGACAGGGGAAAAACTGTTTTTT. It codes for CASSAPATGEKLFF. Based on the CDR3 plus reference TRBV9 and TRBJ1-4, the full variable domain is DSGVTQTPKHLITATGQRVTLRCSPRSGDLSVYWYQQSLDQGLQFLIQYYNGEERAKGNILERFSAQQFPDLHSELNLSSLELGDSALYFCASSAPATGEKLFFGSGTQLSVL.

This chain connects TRBV27 to TRBJ2-5; 9 bases align to TRBD1. V gave up 6 bases and J gave up 0 bases; unmatched junction bases: 8. Germline V lookup: CDR1 MNHEY, CDR2 SMNVEV (reference sequence). The CDR3 has 16 residues. This CDR3 is CASSPRTGEYQETQYF. CDR3 coding DNA: TGTGCCAGCAGCCCCAGGACAGGGGAGTACCAAGAGACCCAGTACTTC.

V usage is TRBV2 and J usage is TRBJ2-7; D remains unclear. Germline V lookup: CDR1 SNHLY, CDR2 FYNNEI. V lost 3 bases and J lost 3, with 9 bases in between. The CDR3 runs 13 residues. The CDR3 here is CASSEGRVYEQYF. The CDR3 DNA follows: TGTGCCAGCAGTGAGGGCAGAGTCTACGAGCAGTACTTC.

The CDR3 protein is CASSFPTSGPEQFF. The CDR3 DNA is TGTGCCAGCAGCTTTCCGACTAGCGGGCCGGAGCAGTTCTTC. The chain employs TRBV5-6 and TRBJ2-1; 10 positions match TRBD2. The CDR3 is made up of 14 amino acids. The ends lost 2 bases at V and 10 bases at J; junction bases unmatched: 6. Germline assignment: CDR1 SGHDT and CDR2 YYEEEE.

The V and J genes are TRBV7-2 and TRBJ2-2; D is uncertain. Germline assignment: CDR1 SGHTA and CDR2 FQGNSA. The CDR3 consists of 17 residues. V was pared by 5 bases and J by 0 bases, with 16 bases between. The CDR3 reads CASSAQPTGANTGELFF. The CDR3 DNA sequence: TGTGCCAGCAGCGCCCAGCCGACTGGCGCGAACACCGGGGAGCTGTTTTTT.

This chain joins TRBV7-9 and TRBJ1-2; D is undetermined. This CDR3 is 14 amino acids long. CDR1 is SEHNR, CDR2 FQNEAQ, per germline (reference sequence). Trimming left V 1 base short and J 5 bases short, with 11 bases between. The CDR3 spells CASSLDSTPYGYTF. CDR3 DNA sequence: TGTGCCAGCAGCTTAGACAGTACCCCTTATGGCTACACCTTC.

V gene TRBV29-1 combines with J gene TRBJ1-2; 8 bases are shared with TRBD1. This CDR3 is built from 13 residues. Germline V lookup: CDR1 SQVTM, CDR2 ANQGSEA. Unmatched junction bases numbered 7, after V lost 6 bases and J lost 4 bases. The CDR3 sequence is CSVRFGQGYGYTF. Written as DNA, the CDR3 is TGCAGCGTCAGATTCGGACAGGGCTATGGCTACACCTTC.

J is TRBJ2-5 and V is TRBV13; 7 nucleotides match TRBD2. Germline CDR1 is PRHDT and CDR2 is FYEKMQ (reference sequence). This CDR3 comprises 14 residues. The V segment lost 5 bases and the J segment 1 base; nucleotides outside the gene matches: 4. CDR3: CASSTRTSQETQYF. The CDR3 nucleotides read TGTGCCAGCAGCACCCGGACTAGCCAAGAGACCCAGTACTTC.

The V call is TRBV18, the J call TRBJ2-2; D remains unclear. Looked up from germline, CDR1 is KGHSH and CDR2 is LQKENI. The CDR3 covers 14 residues. V lost 3 bases and J 5 bases, leaving 10 bases between the germline ends. The chain's CDR3 is CASSPVANTGELFF. CDR3 nucleotides: TGTGCCAGCTCACCCGTCGCCAATACCGGGGAGCTGTTTTTT.

The rearrangement links TRBV20-1 to TRBJ2-1; D not certain. In germline, CDR1 is DFQATT, CDR2 SNEGSKA (reference sequence). With 6 bases removed from V and 0 bases from J, the gap between germline ends came to 12 bases. The CDR3 spans 14 residues. This CDR3 reads CSALGVGSYNEQFF. For the CDR3, the DNA is TGCAGTGCGCTGGGCGTTGGCTCCTACAATGAGCAGTTCTTC.

The sample holds one count of this clonotype. The V call is TRBV29-1, the J call TRBJ2-7; 7 bases fit TRBD1. CDR1 and CDR2 from the germline V gene are SQVTM and ANQGSEA. The CDR3 is 13 amino acids. The junction had 3 bases not matched to a gene; V was cut back by 4 bases and J by 0 bases. The CDR3 DNA reads as TGCAGCGTTGTTTCAGGGGGCTCCTACGAGCAGTACTTC. It yields the protein CSVVSGGSYEQYF.

This chain links TRBV28 with TRBJ2-3; maybe TRBD2 (6 bases). With 8 bases removed from V and 0 bases from J, the gap between germline ends came to 9 bases. The CDR3 loop spans 13 amino acids. Germline loops: CDR1 MDHEN, CDR2 SYDVKM. CDR3 sequence: CASASGSTDTQYF. DNA for the CDR3: TGTGCCAGCGCAAGCGGGAGCACAGATACGCAGTATTTT. The full variable domain, with the rest looked up from reference TRBV28 and TRBJ2-3, is DVKVTQSSRYLVKRTGEKVFLECVQDMDHENMFWYRQDPGLGLRLIYFSYDVKMKEKGDIPEGYSVSREKKERFSLILESASTNQTSMYLCASASGSTDTQYFGPGTRLTVL.

This clonotype was seen only once. The J gene is TRBJ2-7, the V gene TRBV9, with 10 nucleotides matching TRBD1. After removal of 0 bases from V and 6 bases from J, the junction contained 3 bases not matched to a gene. Germline lookup yields CDR1 SGDLS and CDR2 YYNGEE. The CDR3 contains 14 residues. The CDR3 coding sequence is TGTGCCAGCAGCGTAGGCGACAGGGGGCCCGAGCAGTACTTC. Its protein product is CASSVGDRGPEQYF.

The J gene is TRBJ1-2, the V gene TRBV12-3 or TRBV12-4, with 8 bases lining up with TRBD1. The V segment lost 3 bases and the J segment 7 bases; nucleotides outside the gene matches: 7. There are 14 residues in the CDR3. CDR3 coding DNA: TGTGCCAGCAGTTTCGCAGGGGGCGGTTTTGGCTACACCTTC. Its protein is CASSFAGGGFGYTF.

V is TRBV7-3 and J is TRBJ2-3; TRBD1 is a possible D gene (6 bases). The CDR3 extends over 16 amino acids. In germline, CDR1 is SGHTA, CDR2 FQGTGA. The germline V and J ends were trimmed by 9 bases and 2 bases, with 21 bases remaining between them. The chain's CDR3 is CARIDQGRNLTDTQYF. As DNA, the CDR3 is TGTGCCAGAATTGATCAGGGGCGAAACCTCACAGATACGCAGTATTTT.

The V call is TRBV28, the J call TRBJ2-7; tentative D call: TRBD2 (6 bases). V was clipped by 9 bases and J by 5 bases, with 23 bases between them. The CDR3 runs to 15 residues. The germline V gene has CDR1 MDHEN and CDR2 SYDVKM. In nucleotides, the CDR3 is TGTGCCAGTAGATTTCGGGACTCCGCGCGGGACGAGCAGTACTTC. Its translation: CASRFRDSARDEQYF. The variable domain in full, completed from reference TRBV28 and TRBJ2-7, reads DVKVTQSSRYLVKRTGEKVFLECVQDMDHENMFWYRQDPGLGLRLIYFSYDVKMKEKGDIPEGYSVSREKKERFSLILESASTNQTSMYLCASRFRDSARDEQYFGPGTRLTVT.

The chain employs TRBV30 and TRBJ2-7; unclear D gene. Trimming cost V 2 bases and J 1 base, with 6 bases left between them. This CDR3 has 12 amino acids. Germline loops: CDR1 GTSNPN, CDR2 SVGIG (reference sequence). The CDR3 loop is CAWSWVSYEQYF. CDR3 DNA sequence: TGTGCCTGGAGTTGGGTTTCCTACGAGCAGTACTTC.

The genes are TRBV4-1 and TRBJ2-4; 7 bases map to TRBD2. The V segment lost 3 bases and the J segment 7 bases; nucleotides outside the gene matches: 15. Germline CDR1 is MGHRA and CDR2 is YSYEKL. The CDR3 loop spans 17 amino acids. The CDR3 region is CASSHPTIGEGLNIQYF. DNA of the CDR3: TGCGCCAGCAGCCATCCAACCATAGGGGAGGGTCTTAACATTCAGTACTTC.

V and J are TRBV20-1 and TRBJ1-2; no reliable D call. The length of the CDR3 is 10 residues. Germline-derived CDR1 and CDR2 are DFQATT and SNEGSKA (reference sequence). Trimming pared 3 bases from V and 4 bases from J, leaving 3 bases between. For the CDR3, the DNA is TGCAGTGCTAGGAGCTATGGCTACACCTTC. The encoded protein is CSARSYGYTF.

The J gene is TRBJ1-5, the V gene TRBV30; D is possibly TRBD1 (6 bases). Germline V gene sequence: CDR1 GTSNPN, CDR2 SVGIG (reference sequence). Trimming left V 3 bases short and J 5 bases short, with 11 bases between. The CDR3 runs 13 residues. The CDR3 region is CAWRQDRHQPQHF. CDR3 DNA sequence: TGTGCCTGGAGACAGGACAGACATCAGCCCCAGCATTTT. Looking up the rest from reference TRBV30 and TRBJ1-5 gives the full variable domain: SQTIHQWPATLVQPVGSPLSLECTVEGTSNPNLYWYRQAAGRGLQLLFYSVGIGQISSEVPQNLSASRPQDRQFILSSKKLLLSDSGFYLCAWRQDRHQPQHFGDGTRLSIL.

The rearrangement joins TRBV9 to TRBJ1-2, with 7 bases identical to TRBD1. Germline loops: CDR1 SGDLS, CDR2 YYNGEE. V lost 3 bases and J lost 3; bases outside the gene matches: 8. This CDR3 has 15 residues. CDR3 region: CASSGTGTDYYGYTF. CDR3 DNA: TGTGCCAGCAGCGGCACCGGGACAGACTACTATGGCTACACCTTC.

The chain combines TRBV13 with TRBJ2-7, with 8 bases aligning to TRBD1. There are 14 residues in the CDR3. The germline V gene has CDR1 PRHDT and CDR2 FYEKMQ (reference sequence). The V gene end was trimmed by 5 bases and the J gene end by 2 bases; junction bases not matched to a gene: 5. The CDR3 is CASSNDRGTYEQYF. DNA of the CDR3: TGTGCCAGCAGCAATGACAGGGGAACCTACGAGCAGTACTTC.

The V call is TRBV10-3, the J call TRBJ2-7; possibly TRBD2 for D (7 bases). Looked up from germline, CDR1 is ENHRY and CDR2 is SYGVKD. The CDR3 length is 13 residues. V lost 7 bases and J lost 5, with 15 bases in between. The CDR3 DNA is TGTGCCATCAATGGGGGGGGCCTCGACGAGCAGTACTTC. It is translated as CAINGGGLDEQYF.

This clonotype appeared once. V usage is TRBV4-1 and J usage is TRBJ1-2, with a tentative D call TRBD1 (6 bases). The CDR3 extends over 14 amino acids. Per the germline V gene, CDR1 is MGHRA and CDR2 is YSYEKL. With 2 bases removed from V and 5 bases from J, the gap between germline ends came to 12 bases. This chain's CDR3 is CASSQRQGPYGYTF. In DNA form, the CDR3 reads TGCGCCAGCAGCCAACGGCAGGGGCCTTATGGCTACACCTTC.

This clonotype came up once. This chain links TRBV20-1 with TRBJ2-1; no reliable D call. The germline V and J ends were trimmed by 1 base and 5 bases, with 9 bases remaining between them. This CDR3 comprises 13 residues. Germline-derived CDR1 and CDR2 are DFQATT and SNEGSKA (reference sequence). The CDR3 loop reads CSARAGLHNEQFF. The CDR3 region has the DNA TGCAGTGCTAGAGCGGGCCTTCACAATGAGCAGTTCTTC.